This TCR beta chain appears in the sequencing data of a study of identical twins. TCRdb used MiXCR to reprocess the 5' RACE reads, holding one entry per CDR3 protein. The repertoire includes just under 650,000 distinct CDR3 sequences, about 7.6% of them detected once, and around 1.6% sits in the top ten. This clonotype occurred a few times. Its target is not known. General study results and limits: Fewer insertions marked abundant cord blood beta clonotypes; young adult naive trended weakly, memory not at all. Monozygotic twins shared more out-of-frame TCR alpha than recombination models predicted.

Germline lookup yields CDR1 MNHNS and CDR2 SASEGT. V lost 0 bases and J lost 1, with 13 bases in between. The CDR3 totals 17 residues. Healthy Caucasians alone served as donors. These sequences were also reported in another study, on yellow fever vaccine responses in identical twins. This second study says: Twins reportedly showed a vaccine T cell response that seemed partly convergent and partly personalized.

Sequenced: PBMCs. The TCR was taken from a woman aged 18-29 years in good health. The chain couples TRBV6-1 to TRBJ2-1; no clear D. CDR3 nucleotides: TGTGCCAGCAGTGAAGCGCGAGCCGCTGGGTCCTACAATGAGCAGTTCTTC. Translating gives CASSEARAAGSYNEQFF.